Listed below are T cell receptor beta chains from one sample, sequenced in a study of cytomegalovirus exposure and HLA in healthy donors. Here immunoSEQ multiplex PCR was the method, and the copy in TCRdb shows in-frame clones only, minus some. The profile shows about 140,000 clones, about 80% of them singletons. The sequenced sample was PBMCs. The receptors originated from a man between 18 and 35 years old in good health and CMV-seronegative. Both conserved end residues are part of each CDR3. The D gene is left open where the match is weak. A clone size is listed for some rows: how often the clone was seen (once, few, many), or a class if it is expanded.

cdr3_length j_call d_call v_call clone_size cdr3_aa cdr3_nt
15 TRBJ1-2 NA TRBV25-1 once CASSELGTQAQGYTF TGTGCCAGCAGTGAATTAGGTACACAGGCTCAGGGCTACACCTTC
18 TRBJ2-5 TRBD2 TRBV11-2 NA CASTPGVRRLAGAETQYF TGTGCCAGCACCCCAGGGGTCCGGCGACTAGCGGGAGCGGAGACCCAGTACTTC
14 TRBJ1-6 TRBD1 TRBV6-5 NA CASSPDRANSPLHF TGTGCCAGCAGTCCCGACAGGGCGAATTCACCCCTCCACTTT
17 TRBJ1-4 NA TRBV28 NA CASSSPFQEVTNEKLFF TGTGCCAGCAGTTCCCCTTTTCAGGAGGTGACTAATGAAAAACTGTTTTTT
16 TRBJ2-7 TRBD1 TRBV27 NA CASSLLGQGGSYEQYF TGTGCCAGCAGTTTATTAGGACAGGGCGGCTCCTACGAGCAGTACTTC
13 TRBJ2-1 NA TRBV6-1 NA CASSYIQGPEQFF TGTGCCAGCAGCTATATACAGGGACCTGAGCAGTTCTTC
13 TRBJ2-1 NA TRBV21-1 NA CASSLSSSFEQFF TGTGCCAGCAGCTTATCTTCGAGTTTTGAGCAGTTCTTC
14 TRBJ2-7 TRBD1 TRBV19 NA CASSPGQGGDEQYF TGTGCCAGTAGCCCTGGACAGGGTGGCGACGAGCAGTACTTC
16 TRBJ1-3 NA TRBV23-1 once CASTDTDPSSGNTIYF TGCGCCAGCACGGACACCGACCCCTCCTCTGGAAACACCATATATTTT
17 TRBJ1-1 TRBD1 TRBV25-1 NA CASSELHGTGLNTEAFF TGTGCCAGCAGTGAATTACACGGGACAGGGCTGAACACTGAAGCTTTCTTT
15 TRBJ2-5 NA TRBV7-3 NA CASSMRKAGGETQYF TGTGCCAGCAGCATGCGTAAAGCGGGTGGAGAGACCCAGTACTTC
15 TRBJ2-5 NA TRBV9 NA CASSDLRGPGETQYF TGTGCCAGCAGCGACCTCAGGGGCCCGGGGGAGACCCAGTACTTC
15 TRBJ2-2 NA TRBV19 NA CASSIVDRITGELFF TGTGCCAGTAGTATAGTGGACAGAATCACCGGGGAGCTGTTTTTT
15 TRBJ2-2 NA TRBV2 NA CATRPGGVNTGELFF TGTGCCACCCGCCCGGGCGGGGTTAACACCGGGGAGCTGTTTTTT
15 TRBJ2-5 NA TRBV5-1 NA CASSPGGSQGETQYF TGCGCCAGCAGTCCTGGAGGGTCGCAGGGAGAGACCCAGTACTTC
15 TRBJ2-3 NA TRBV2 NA CASSGMRGWTDTQYF TGTGCCAGCAGTGGAATGCGGGGCTGGACAGATACGCAGTATTTT
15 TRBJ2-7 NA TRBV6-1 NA CASRGGWGGSYEQYF TGTGCCAGCAGGGGCGGATGGGGAGGCTCCTACGAGCAGTACTTC
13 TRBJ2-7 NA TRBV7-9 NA CSSSLTGSYEQYF TGTTCCAGCAGCTTAACAGGCTCCTACGAGCAGTACTTC
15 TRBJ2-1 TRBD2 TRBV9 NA CASSVVAGGGNEQFF TGTGCCAGCAGCGTAGTGGCGGGGGGGGGCAATGAGCAGTTCTTC
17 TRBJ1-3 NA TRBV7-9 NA CASSLTRGNEKGNTIYF TGTGCCAGCAGCTTAACCAGGGGAAACGAAAAGGGAAACACCATATATTTT
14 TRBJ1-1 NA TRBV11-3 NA CASSSTALNTEAFF TGTGCCAGCAGCTCGACAGCATTGAACACTGAAGCTTTCTTT
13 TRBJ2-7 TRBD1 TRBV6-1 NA CASKAGGYVEQYF TGTGCCAGCAAGGCAGGGGGCTATGTTGAGCAGTACTTC
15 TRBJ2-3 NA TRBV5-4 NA CASSLDATSTDTQYF TGTGCCAGCAGCTTGGACGCGACTAGCACAGATACGCAGTATTTT
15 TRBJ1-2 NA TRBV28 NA CASRGGLNLNYGYTF TGTGCCAGCAGGGGAGGGCTTAACCTTAACTATGGCTACACCTTC
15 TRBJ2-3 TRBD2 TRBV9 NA CASSALAGGADTQYF TGTGCCAGCAGCGCACTAGCGGGAGGGGCAGATACGCAGTATTTT
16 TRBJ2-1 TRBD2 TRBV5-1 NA CASSFKLAGGYNEQFF TGCGCCAGCAGCTTCAAACTAGCGGGGGGGTACAATGAGCAGTTCTTC
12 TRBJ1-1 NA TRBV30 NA CAWSAGVTEAFF TGTGCCTGGAGTGCAGGGGTTACTGAAGCTTTCTTT
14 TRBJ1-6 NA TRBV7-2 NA CASGSLRSRSPLHF TGTGCCAGCGGCTCATTGAGGTCGAGATCACCCCTCCACTTT
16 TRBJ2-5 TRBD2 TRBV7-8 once CASSLGLASTGETQYF TGTGCCAGCAGCTTGGGACTAGCCTCAACGGGAGAGACCCAGTACTTC
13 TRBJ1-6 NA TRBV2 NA CASKGSYNSPLHF TGTGCCAGCAAGGGGTCCTATAATTCACCCCTCCACTTT
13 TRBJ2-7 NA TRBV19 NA CASSPGHPYEQYF TGTGCCAGTAGTCCGGGACACCCTTACGAGCAGTACTTC
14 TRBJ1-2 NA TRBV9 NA CASSVSQGSYGYTF TGTGCCAGCAGCGTATCTCAGGGTTCCTATGGCTACACCTTC
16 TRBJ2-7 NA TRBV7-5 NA CVRSLQRGLAGREQYF TGTGTCAGAAGCTTACAGAGGGGTCTAGCGGGACGCGAGCAGTACTTC
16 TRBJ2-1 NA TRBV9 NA CASSVTLAEPYNEQFF TGTGCCAGCAGCGTAACGTTAGCGGAGCCCTACAATGAGCAGTTCTTC
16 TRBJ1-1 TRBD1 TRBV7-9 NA CASSPPGGSRGTEAFF TGTGCCAGCAGCCCGCCAGGGGGGTCCCGGGGGACTGAAGCTTTCTTT
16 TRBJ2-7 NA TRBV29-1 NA CSVKGDAGTSFYEQYF TGCAGCGTCAAGGGCGACGCGGGAACCTCCTTCTACGAGCAGTACTTC
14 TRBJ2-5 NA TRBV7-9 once CASSSAGPRGTQYF TGTGCCAGCAGCTCGGCGGGCCCCAGGGGGACCCAGTACTTC
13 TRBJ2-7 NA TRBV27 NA CASSPAQGGEQYF TGTGCCAGCAGCCCCGCTCAGGGTGGCGAGCAGTACTTC
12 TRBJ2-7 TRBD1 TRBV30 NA CAWQQGAYEQYF TGTGCCTGGCAACAGGGGGCCTACGAGCAGTACTTC
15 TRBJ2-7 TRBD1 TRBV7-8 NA CASSLGNRGNYEQYF TGTGCCAGCAGCTTAGGAAACAGGGGTAACTACGAGCAGTACTTC
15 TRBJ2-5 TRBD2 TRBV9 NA CASSVVPAGEETQYF TGTGCCAGCAGCGTAGTCCCAGCGGGGGAAGAGACCCAGTACTTC
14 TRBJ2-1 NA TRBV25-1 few CASKSGQGYNEQFF TGTGCCAGCAAATCAGGGCAGGGTTACAATGAGCAGTTCTTC
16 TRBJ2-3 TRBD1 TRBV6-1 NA CASSEANRGHTDTQYF TGTGCCAGCAGTGAAGCTAACAGGGGGCACACAGATACGCAGTATTTT
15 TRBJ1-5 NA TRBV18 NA CASSPQGRSDQPQHF TGTGCCAGCTCACCGCAGGGGCGCTCGGATCAGCCCCAGCATTTT
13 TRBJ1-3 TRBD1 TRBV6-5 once CASRTGGGKTIYF TGTGCCAGCAGAACAGGGGGTGGAAAAACCATATATTTT
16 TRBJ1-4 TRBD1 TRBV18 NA CASSPNRQGLNEKLFF TGTGCCAGCTCACCAAACAGACAGGGTCTAAATGAAAAACTGTTTTTT
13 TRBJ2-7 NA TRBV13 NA CASSSDGNYEQYF TGTGCCAGCAGCTCGGACGGGAACTACGAGCAGTACTTC
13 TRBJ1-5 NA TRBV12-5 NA CASGLVEGQPQHF TGTGCTAGTGGTTTGGTAGAGGGACAGCCCCAGCATTTT